This entry describes one T cell receptor beta chain. This record comes from a study of identical twins. Via MiXCR, TCRdb re-called the 5' RACE reads, giving one row per CDR3 protein. The data contain about 570,000 distinct CDR3 sequences, over 8.5% of them singletons. J lost 7 bases, V lost 5 bases, and 7 bases had no gene match. CDR1 SEHNR and CDR2 FQNEAQ come from the germline V gene (reference sequence). The CDR3 extends over 15 amino acids. The same specimen was also included in a second study, on yellow fever vaccine responses in identical twins.

The chain has TRBV7-9 and TRBJ2-1; 11 bases align to TRBD2. This clonotype was obtained from a woman younger than 30 in good health. The material sequenced was PBMCs. The CDR3, as DNA: TGTGCCAGCAGCCCGACTAGCGGGATTAGGAATGAGCAGTTCTTC. This codes for CASSPTSGIRNEQFF.